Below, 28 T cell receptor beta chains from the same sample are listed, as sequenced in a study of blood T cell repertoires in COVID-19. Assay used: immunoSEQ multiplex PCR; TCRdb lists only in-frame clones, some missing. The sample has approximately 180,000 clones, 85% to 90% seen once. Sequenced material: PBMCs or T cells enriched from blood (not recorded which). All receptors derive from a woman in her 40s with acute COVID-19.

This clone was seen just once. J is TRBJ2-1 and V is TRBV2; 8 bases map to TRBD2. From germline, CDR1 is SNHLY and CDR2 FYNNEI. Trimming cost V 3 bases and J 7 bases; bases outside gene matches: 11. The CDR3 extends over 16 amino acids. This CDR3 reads CASSDVGGAHRNEQFF. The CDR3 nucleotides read TGTGCCAGCAGTGACGTCGGGGGGGCGCATCGGAATGAGCAGTTCTTC. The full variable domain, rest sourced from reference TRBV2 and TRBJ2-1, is EPEVTQTPSHQVTQMGQEVILRCVPISNHLYFYWYRQILGQKVEFLVSFYNNEISEKSEIFDDQFSVERPDGSNFTLKIRSTKLEDSAMYFCASSDVGGAHRNEQFFGPGTRLTVL.

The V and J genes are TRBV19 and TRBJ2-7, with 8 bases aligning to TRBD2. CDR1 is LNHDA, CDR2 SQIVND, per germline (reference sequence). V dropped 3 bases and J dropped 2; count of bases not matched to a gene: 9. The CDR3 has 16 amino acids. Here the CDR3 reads CASSMESGSGAYEQYF. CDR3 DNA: TGTGCCAGTAGTATGGAGAGCGGGAGTGGGGCCTACGAGCAGTACTTC.

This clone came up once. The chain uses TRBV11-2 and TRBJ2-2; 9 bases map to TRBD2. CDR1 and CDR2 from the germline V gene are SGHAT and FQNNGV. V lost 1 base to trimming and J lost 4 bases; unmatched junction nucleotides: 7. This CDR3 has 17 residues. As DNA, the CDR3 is TGTGCCAGCAGCTTAGGGTCCTGGCGGGAGGGCACCGGGGAGCTGTTTTTT. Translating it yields CASSLGSWREGTGELFF.

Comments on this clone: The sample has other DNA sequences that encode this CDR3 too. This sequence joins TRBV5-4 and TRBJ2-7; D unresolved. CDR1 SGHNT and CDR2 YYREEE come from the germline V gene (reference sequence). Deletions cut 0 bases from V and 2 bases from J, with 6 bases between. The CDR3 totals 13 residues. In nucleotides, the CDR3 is TGTGCCAGCAGCTTGGGGCCCACCTACGAGCAGTACTTC. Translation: CASSLGPTYEQYF.

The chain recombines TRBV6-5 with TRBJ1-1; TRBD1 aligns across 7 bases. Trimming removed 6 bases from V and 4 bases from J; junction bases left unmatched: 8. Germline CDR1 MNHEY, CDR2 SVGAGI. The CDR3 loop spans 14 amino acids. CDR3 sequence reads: CASRGGMRGTEAFF. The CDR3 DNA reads TGTGCCAGCAGAGGGGGCATGAGGGGCACTGAAGCTTTCTTT.

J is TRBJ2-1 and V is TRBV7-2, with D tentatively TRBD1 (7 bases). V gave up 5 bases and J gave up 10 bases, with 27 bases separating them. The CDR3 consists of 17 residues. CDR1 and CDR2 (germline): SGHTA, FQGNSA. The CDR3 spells CASSPSGGGRGFVEQFF. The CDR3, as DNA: TGTGCCAGCAGCCCTAGTGGGGGAGGCAGGGGGTTTGTGGAGCAGTTCTTC.

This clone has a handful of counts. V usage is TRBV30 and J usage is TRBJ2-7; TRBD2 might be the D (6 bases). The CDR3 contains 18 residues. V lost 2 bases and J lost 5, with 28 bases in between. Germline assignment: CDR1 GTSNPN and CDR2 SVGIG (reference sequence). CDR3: CAWSPTIEEGMGRDEQYF. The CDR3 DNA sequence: TGTGCCTGGAGTCCGACGATCGAGGAGGGCATGGGGCGAGACGAGCAGTACTTC.

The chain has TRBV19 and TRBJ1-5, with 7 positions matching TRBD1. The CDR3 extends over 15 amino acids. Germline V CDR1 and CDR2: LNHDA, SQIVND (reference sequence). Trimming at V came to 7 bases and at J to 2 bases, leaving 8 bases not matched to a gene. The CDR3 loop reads CASTPTGSGNQPQHF. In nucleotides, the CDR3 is TGTGCCAGTACCCCGACAGGGAGTGGCAATCAGCCCCAGCATTTT.

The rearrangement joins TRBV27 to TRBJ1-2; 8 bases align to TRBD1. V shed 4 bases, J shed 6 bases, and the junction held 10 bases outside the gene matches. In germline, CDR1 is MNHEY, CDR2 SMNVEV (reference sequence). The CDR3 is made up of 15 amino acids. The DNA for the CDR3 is TGTGCCAGCAGTTCCTACACGGGACAGGCAAATGGCTACACCTTC. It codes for CASSSYTGQANGYTF.

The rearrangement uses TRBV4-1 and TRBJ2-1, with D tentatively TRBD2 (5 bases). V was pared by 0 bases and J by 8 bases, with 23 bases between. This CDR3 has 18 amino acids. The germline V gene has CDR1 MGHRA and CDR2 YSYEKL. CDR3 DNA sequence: TGCGCCAGCAGCCAAGAGCCCCGCCTAGCCCGACTTGGGGATGAGCAGTTCTTC. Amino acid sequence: CASSQEPRLARLGDEQFF.

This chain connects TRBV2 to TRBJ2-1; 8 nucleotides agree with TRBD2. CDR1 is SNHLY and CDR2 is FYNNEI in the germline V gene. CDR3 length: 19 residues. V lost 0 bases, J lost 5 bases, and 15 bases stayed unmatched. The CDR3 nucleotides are TGTGCCAGCAGTGAAGCTCCCAAGGGAATAGCGGGGCATGACAATGAGCAGTTCTTC. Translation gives CASSEAPKGIAGHDNEQFF. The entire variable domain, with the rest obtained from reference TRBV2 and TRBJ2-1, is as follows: EPEVTQTPSHQVTQMGQEVILRCVPISNHLYFYWYRQILGQKVEFLVSFYNNEISEKSEIFDDQFSVERPDGSNFTLKIRSTKLEDSAMYFCASSEAPKGIAGHDNEQFFGPGTRLTVL.

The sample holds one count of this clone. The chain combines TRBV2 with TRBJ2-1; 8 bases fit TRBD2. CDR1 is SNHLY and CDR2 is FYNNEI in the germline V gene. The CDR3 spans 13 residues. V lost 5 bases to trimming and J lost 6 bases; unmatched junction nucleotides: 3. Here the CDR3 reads CASSMGTSNEQFF. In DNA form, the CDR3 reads TGTGCCAGCAGTATGGGGACTAGCAATGAGCAGTTCTTC.

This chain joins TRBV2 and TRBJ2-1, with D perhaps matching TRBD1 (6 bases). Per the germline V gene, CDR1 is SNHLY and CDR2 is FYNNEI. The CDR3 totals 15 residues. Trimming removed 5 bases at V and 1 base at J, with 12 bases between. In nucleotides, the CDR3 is TGTGCCAGCAGTTACAGGGTGGGGTCCTACAATGAGCAGTTCTTC. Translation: CASSYRVGSYNEQFF.

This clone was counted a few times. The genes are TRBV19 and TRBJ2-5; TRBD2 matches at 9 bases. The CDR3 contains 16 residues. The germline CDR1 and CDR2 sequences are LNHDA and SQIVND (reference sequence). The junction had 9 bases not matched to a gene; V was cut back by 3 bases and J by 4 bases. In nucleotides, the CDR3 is TGTGCCAGTAGTATCGGTGTGCGGGAGGGCTTAGAGACCCAGTACTTC. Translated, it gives CASSIGVREGLETQYF.

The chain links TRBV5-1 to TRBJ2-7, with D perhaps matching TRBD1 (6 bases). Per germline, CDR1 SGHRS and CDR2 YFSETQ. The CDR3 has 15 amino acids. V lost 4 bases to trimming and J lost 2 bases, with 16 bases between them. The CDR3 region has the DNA TGCGCCAGCAGCGACGGGACACGGGGAGCCTACGAGCAGTACTTC. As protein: CASSDGTRGAYEQYF.

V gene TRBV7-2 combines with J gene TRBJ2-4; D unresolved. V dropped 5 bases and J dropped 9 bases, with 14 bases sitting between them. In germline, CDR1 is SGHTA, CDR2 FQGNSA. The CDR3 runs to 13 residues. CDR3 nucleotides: TGTGCCAGCAGCCCCCGTTGGCAATCCATTCAGTACTTC. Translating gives CASSPRWQSIQYF.

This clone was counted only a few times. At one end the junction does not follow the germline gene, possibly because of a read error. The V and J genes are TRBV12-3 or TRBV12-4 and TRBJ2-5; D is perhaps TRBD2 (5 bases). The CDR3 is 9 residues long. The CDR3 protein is CRGEETQYF. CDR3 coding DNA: TGCCGGGGTGAAGAGACCCAGTACTTC.

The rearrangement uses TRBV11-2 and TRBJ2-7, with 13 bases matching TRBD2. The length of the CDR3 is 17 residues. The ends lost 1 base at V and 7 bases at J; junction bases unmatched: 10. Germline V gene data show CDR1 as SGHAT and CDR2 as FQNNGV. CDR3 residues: CASSLGLAGGQIREQYF. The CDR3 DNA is TGTGCCAGCAGCTTAGGACTAGCGGGGGGCCAAATAAGGGAGCAGTACTTC.

The CDR3 region is CASSSQGGRNSYNSPLHF. For the CDR3, the DNA is TGCGCCAGCAGCTCACAGGGAGGGAGGAATTCCTATAATTCACCCCTCCACTTT. This chain connects TRBV5-1 to TRBJ1-6, with D maybe TRBD1 (6 bases). Germline CDR1 is SGHRS and CDR2 is YFSETQ. The CDR3 contains 18 residues. The V gene lost 3 bases and the J gene lost 1 base, with 17 bases spanning the gap.

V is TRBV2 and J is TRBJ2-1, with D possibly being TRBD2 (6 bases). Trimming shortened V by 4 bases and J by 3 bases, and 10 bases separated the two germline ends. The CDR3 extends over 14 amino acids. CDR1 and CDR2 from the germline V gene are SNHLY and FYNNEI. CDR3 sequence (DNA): TGTGCCAGCAGTGCGATAGCGGACTACAATGAGCAGTTCTTC. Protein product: CASSAIADYNEQFF.

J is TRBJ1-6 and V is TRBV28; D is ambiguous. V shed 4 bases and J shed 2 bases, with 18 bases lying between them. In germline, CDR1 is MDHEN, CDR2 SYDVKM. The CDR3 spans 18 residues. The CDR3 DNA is TGTGCCAGCAGTTCTCCCTCCCGGGGAAACCCCTATAATTCACCCCTCCACTTT. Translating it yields CASSSPSRGNPYNSPLHF.

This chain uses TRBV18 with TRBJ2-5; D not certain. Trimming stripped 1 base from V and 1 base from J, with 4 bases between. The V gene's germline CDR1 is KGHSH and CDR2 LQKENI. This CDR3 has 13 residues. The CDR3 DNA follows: TGTGCCAGCTCACCACTAGTCCAAGAGACCCAGTACTTC. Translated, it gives CASSPLVQETQYF.

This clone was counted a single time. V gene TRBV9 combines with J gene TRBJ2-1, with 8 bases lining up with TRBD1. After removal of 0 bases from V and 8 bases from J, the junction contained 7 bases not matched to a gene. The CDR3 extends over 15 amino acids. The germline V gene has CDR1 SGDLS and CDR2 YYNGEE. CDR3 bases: TGTGCCAGCAGCGTAGGTTCAGGGGGCGAGCATGAGCAGTTCTTC. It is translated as CASSVGSGGEHEQFF.

Here the CDR3 reads CASSIGQGANEQYF. The CDR3 DNA reads as TGTGCCAGTAGTATCGGACAGGGTGCGAACGAGCAGTACTTC. This chain links TRBV19 with TRBJ2-7, with 8 bases fitting TRBD1. This CDR3 is 14 amino acids long. Per the germline V gene, CDR1 is LNHDA and CDR2 is SQIVND (reference sequence). V lost 3 bases to trimming and J lost 5 bases; unmatched junction nucleotides: 6. The variable domain in full, with the rest retrieved from reference TRBV19 and TRBJ2-7, is DGGITQSPKYLFRKEGQNVTLSCEQNLNHDAMYWYRQDPGQGLRLIYYSQIVNDFQKGDIAEGYSVSREKKESFPLTVTSAQKNPTAFYLCASSIGQGANEQYFGPGTRLTVT.

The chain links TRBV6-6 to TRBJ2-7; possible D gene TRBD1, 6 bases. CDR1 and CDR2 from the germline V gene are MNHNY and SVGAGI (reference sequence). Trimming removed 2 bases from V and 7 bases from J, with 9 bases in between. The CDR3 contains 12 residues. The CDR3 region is CASSYGTGEQYF. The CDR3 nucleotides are TGTGCCAGCAGTTACGGAACAGGGGAGCAGTACTTC.

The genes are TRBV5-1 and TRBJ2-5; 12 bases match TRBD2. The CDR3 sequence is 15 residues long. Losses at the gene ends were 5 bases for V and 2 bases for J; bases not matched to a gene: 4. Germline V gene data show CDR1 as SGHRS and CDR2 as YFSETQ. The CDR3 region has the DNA TGCGCCAGCAGTTTCCTAGCGGGGGGGCAAGAGACCCAGTACTTC. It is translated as CASSFLAGGQETQYF.

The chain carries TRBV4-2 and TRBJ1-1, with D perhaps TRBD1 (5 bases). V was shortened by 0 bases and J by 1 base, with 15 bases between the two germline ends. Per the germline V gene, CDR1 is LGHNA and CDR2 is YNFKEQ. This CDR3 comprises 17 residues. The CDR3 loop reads CASSQDYETEENTEAFF. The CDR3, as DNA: TGTGCCAGCAGCCAAGATTATGAGACAGAGGAGAACACTGAAGCTTTCTTT.

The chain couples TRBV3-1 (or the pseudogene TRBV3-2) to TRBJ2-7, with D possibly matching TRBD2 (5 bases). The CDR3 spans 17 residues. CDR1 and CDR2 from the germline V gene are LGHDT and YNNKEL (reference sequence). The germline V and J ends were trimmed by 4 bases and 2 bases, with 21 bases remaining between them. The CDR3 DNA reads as TGTGCCAGCAGCCCGACTACGGCCCCCGGGCCTGCCTACGAGCAGTACTTC. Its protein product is CASSPTTAPGPAYEQYF.